These 23 T cell receptor beta chains were all obtained from the same sample, sequenced in a study of CD8 T cells in Susac syndrome. cDNA came from approximately 0.5 to 1 ug RNA primed by random hexamers. MiXCR, run by TCRdb on the immunoSEQ multiplex PCR reads, gives a single entry per CDR3 protein. The table includes approximately 280,000 distinct CDR3 sequences, 85% detected once. The sample was CD8+ T cells from PBMCs. The receptors stem from a human donor with multiple sclerosis.

The chain is built from TRBV7-9 and TRBJ2-1; 7 nucleotides agree with TRBD2. After removal of 5 bases from V and 7 bases from J, the junction contained 11 bases not matched to a gene. Germline values: CDR1 SEHNR, CDR2 FQNEAQ (reference sequence). The CDR3 is 15 amino acids. CDR3 sequence reads: CASSRAGSGWNEQFF. The CDR3 DNA is TGTGCCAGCAGCCGGGCGGGTAGCGGGTGGAATGAGCAGTTCTTC.

This chain connects TRBV7-9 to TRBJ2-7, with 11 bases lining up with TRBD2. Looked up from germline, CDR1 is SEHNR and CDR2 is FQNEAQ (reference sequence). The CDR3 length is 14 residues. Unmatched junction bases numbered 3, after V lost 2 bases and J lost 6 bases. The DNA of the CDR3 is TGTGCCAGCAGCTTAACTAGCGGGAGTGTCGAGCAGTACTTC. Translation: CASSLTSGSVEQYF.

V gene TRBV28 combines with J gene TRBJ2-3, with 8 positions matching TRBD1. The CDR3 length is 17 residues. With V trimmed by 2 bases and J by 4 bases, 11 bases remained unmatched. Germline-derived CDR1 and CDR2 are MDHEN and SYDVKM. CDR3 amino acids: CASSLRLRQGPPDTQYF. In nucleotides, the CDR3 is TGTGCCAGCAGTTTAAGGCTTCGACAGGGGCCTCCAGATACGCAGTATTTT. Complete variable domain (other parts from reference TRBV28 and TRBJ2-3): DVKVTQSSRYLVKRTGEKVFLECVQDMDHENMFWYRQDPGLGLRLIYFSYDVKMKEKGDIPEGYSVSREKKERFSLILESASTNQTSMYLCASSLRLRQGPPDTQYFGPGTRLTVL.

The genes are TRBV28 and TRBJ2-1; D is unclear. Germline V gene lookup returns CDR1 MDHEN and CDR2 SYDVKM. V was cut by 6 bases and J by 1 base, with 7 bases left in between. CDR3 length: 13 amino acids. The CDR3: CASRTRSYNEQFF. For the CDR3, the DNA is TGTGCCAGCAGGACCCGTTCCTACAATGAGCAGTTCTTC.

This rearrangement joins TRBV24-1 to TRBJ2-5, with D possibly TRBD1 on 5 matching bases. The length of the CDR3 is 13 residues. With 8 bases removed from V and 6 bases from J, the gap between germline ends came to 15 bases. Germline CDR1 KGHDR, CDR2 SFDVKD. The CDR3 nucleotides are TGTGCCACCACTGCGTGCAGGGTAAAGACCCAGTACTTC. Its protein is CATTACRVKTQYF.

The V gene is TRBV29-1, the J gene TRBJ2-2; D gene uncertain. The CDR3 is 12 amino acids. V gave up 5 bases and J gave up 6 bases, with 10 bases separating them. Germline V CDR1 and CDR2: SQVTM, ANQGSEA. The CDR3 coding sequence is TGCAGCGTTTACAGTAACGCCGGGGAGCTGTTTTTT. It is translated as CSVYSNAGELFF.

The V gene is TRBV7-9, the J gene TRBJ1-2; 7 bases are shared with TRBD1. Germline CDR1 is SEHNR and CDR2 is FQNEAQ (reference sequence). The CDR3 sequence is 16 residues long. With 1 base clipped from V and 2 bases from J, the junction kept 7 bases outside the gene matches. Written as DNA, the CDR3 is TGTGCCAGCAGCTTAGGCTTAGGGACAGCGAACTATGGCTACACCTTC. Translated: CASSLGLGTANYGYTF.

This clonotype was recorded only once. The chain recombines TRBV5-1 with TRBJ1-1; D not resolved. With 2 bases removed from V and 0 bases from J, the gap between germline ends came to 14 bases. Germline V gene lookup returns CDR1 SGHRS and CDR2 YFSETQ. This CDR3 has 16 residues. The CDR3 here is CASSLIGGFVNTEAFF. CDR3 coding DNA: TGCGCCAGCAGCTTAATCGGCGGTTTCGTGAACACTGAAGCTTTCTTT.

The V and J genes are TRBV27 and TRBJ1-5; unclear D gene. V lost 3 bases to trimming and J lost 10 bases, with 10 bases between them. The CDR3 length is 12 residues. Per germline, CDR1 MNHEY and CDR2 SMNVEV (reference sequence). The CDR3 bases are TGTGCCAGCAGTTTCCCGGGCTTACCCCAGCATTTT. Translation: CASSFPGLPQHF.

This clonotype was observed a single time. The chain recombines TRBV7-9 with TRBJ2-7; unclear D gene. The V gene lost 5 bases and the J gene lost 4 bases, with 9 bases spanning the gap. This CDR3 region has 12 residues. Germline assignment: CDR1 SEHNR and CDR2 FQNEAQ (reference sequence). CDR3 loop: CASSHSPYEQYF. CDR3 in DNA: TGTGCCAGCAGCCACAGCCCTTACGAGCAGTACTTC.

The rearrangement links TRBV27 to TRBJ2-7; D gene uncertain. Germline assignment: CDR1 MNHEY and CDR2 SMNVEV (reference sequence). Trimming shortened V by 8 bases and J by 2 bases, and 16 bases separated the two germline ends. The CDR3 totals 14 residues. The CDR3 DNA is TGTGCCAGCGGACCGACAATCCCCCCCTACGAGCAGTACTTC. Translated, it gives CASGPTIPPYEQYF.

The chain carries TRBV6-6 and TRBJ1-4, with D unclear. The CDR3 contains 14 residues. Germline CDR1 and CDR2: MNHNY and SVGAGI (reference sequence). V was pared by 0 bases and J by 14 bases, with 16 bases between. The CDR3 is CASSYSNGKEDLFF. DNA of the CDR3: TGTGCCAGCAGTTACTCGAACGGGAAGGAGGACCTGTTTTTT.

The chain is built from TRBV7-9 and TRBJ1-2; 10 bases map to TRBD1. CDR1 is SEHNR and CDR2 is FQNEAQ in the germline V gene (reference sequence). V shed 4 bases and J 8 bases; nucleotides not matched to a gene: 7. The CDR3 sequence is 14 residues long. The CDR3 DNA is TGTGCCAGCAGCTCGGGACAGGGGTCCTTGGGCTACACCTTC. Protein product: CASSSGQGSLGYTF.

The chain joins TRBV5-6 to TRBJ2-1; D is undetermined. Looked up from germline, CDR1 is SGHDT and CDR2 is YYEEEE. V was pared by 0 bases and J by 11 bases, with 9 bases between. This CDR3 contains 12 residues. CDR3 residues: CASSLAGPQQFF. CDR3 bases: TGTGCCAGCAGCTTGGCCGGACCTCAGCAGTTCTTC. The variable domain in full, completed from reference TRBV5-6 and TRBJ2-1, reads DAGVTQSPTHLIKTRGQQVTLRCSPKSGHDTVSWYQQALGQGPQFIFQYYEEEERQRGNFPDRFSGHQFPNYSSELNVNALLLGDSALYLCASSLAGPQQFFGPGTRLTVL.

The chain uses TRBV6-1 and TRBJ2-7; 9 nucleotides line up with TRBD1. J was trimmed by 7 bases and V by 6 bases; bases with no gene match: 16. CDR3 length: 16 amino acids. Germline CDR1 is MNHNS and CDR2 is SASEGT. DNA for the CDR3: TGTGCCAGCAGCTCCTTCCCGACAGGGGGAAAAGAGGAGCAGTACTTC. Encoded protein: CASSSFPTGGKEEQYF.

This clonotype came up once. V gene TRBV10-3 combines with J gene TRBJ2-1, with D tentatively TRBD2 (6 bases). This CDR3 region has 13 residues. The germline CDR1 and CDR2 sequences are ENHRY and SYGVKD. V lost 0 bases and J lost 7, with 7 bases in between. DNA of the CDR3: TGTGCCATCAGTGAGTCTGCGGGGAATGAGCAGTTCTTC. Translated: CAISESAGNEQFF.

The gene calls are TRBV12-5 and TRBJ1-1; D is ambiguous. The germline gives CDR1 LGHNT, CDR2 FRNRAP. CDR3 length: 12 amino acids. V gave up 5 bases and J gave up 7 bases, with 11 bases separating them. CDR3 sequence: CASGPRGLEAFF. As DNA, the CDR3 is TGTGCTAGTGGTCCCCGGGGTCTTGAAGCTTTCTTT. The full variable domain, in which reference TRBV12-5 and TRBJ1-1 provide the parts outside the CDR3, is DARVTQTPRHKVTEMGQEVTMRCQPILGHNTVFWYRQTMMQGLELLAYFRNRAPLDDSGMPKDRFSAEMPDATLATLKIQPSEPRDSAVYFCASGPRGLEAFFGQGTRLTVV.

The V and J genes are TRBV5-6 and TRBJ1-1, with no clear D. Germline V gene data show CDR1 as SGHDT and CDR2 as YYEEEE. V shed 10 bases and J shed 4 bases, with 20 bases lying between them. The CDR3 runs to 14 residues. The CDR3 nucleotides read TGTGCCGCCAATCAGCGGGGAATCGGCACTGAAGCTTTCTTT. Translating it yields CAANQRGIGTEAFF.

The rearrangement joins TRBV5-6 to TRBJ2-1; 10 nucleotides match TRBD1. CDR1 and CDR2 from the germline V gene are SGHDT and YYEEEE. V dropped 5 bases and J dropped 6; count of bases not matched to a gene: 11. The CDR3 is 16 residues long. The CDR3 reads CASRRKGQGSGNEQFF. CDR3 in DNA: TGTGCCAGCAGACGGAAGGGACAGGGGAGCGGCAATGAGCAGTTCTTC.

The genes are TRBV28 and TRBJ2-2; D might be TRBD2 (7 bases). The CDR3 length is 14 residues. The germline CDR1 and CDR2 sequences are MDHEN and SYDVKM. V lost 2 bases, J lost 6 bases, and 10 bases lay in between. The CDR3 region is CASSLTGRAGELFF. The CDR3 DNA reads as TGTGCCAGCAGTTTAACAGGGAGGGCCGGGGAGCTGTTTTTT.

This sequence joins TRBV5-4 and TRBJ1-2; no reliable D call. This CDR3 is 11 amino acids long. Trimming removed 5 bases from V and 4 bases from J, with 6 bases in between. CDR1 SGHNT and CDR2 YYREEE come from the germline V gene (reference sequence). DNA for the CDR3: TGTGCCAGCAGTGTCGGCTATGGCTACACCTTC. Translated, it gives CASSVGYGYTF.

The CDR3 coding sequence is TGTGCCAGCAGCTTAGAAAGGGCTGGTGGGAGGCGCGAGCAGTTCTTC. Its protein is CASSLERAGGRREQFF. V gene TRBV11-2 combines with J gene TRBJ2-1; D possibly corresponds to TRBD2 (6 bases). V lost 0 bases and J lost 10, with 19 bases in between. The CDR3 covers 16 residues. From germline, CDR1 is SGHAT and CDR2 FQNNGV. The entire variable domain, with the rest obtained from reference TRBV11-2 and TRBJ2-1, is as follows: EAGVAQSPRYKIIEKRQSVAFWCNPISGHATLYWYQQILGQGPKLLIQFQNNGVVDDSQLPKDRFSAERLKGVDSTLKIQPAKLEDSAVYLCASSLERAGGRREQFFGPGTRLTVL.

J is TRBJ2-3 and V is TRBV27, with D tentatively TRBD1 (5 bases). Trimming took 8 bases from V and 4 from J, leaving 16 bases between them. CDR1 is MNHEY and CDR2 is SMNVEV in the germline V gene (reference sequence). CDR3 length: 14 residues. DNA of the CDR3: TGTGCCAGCGGGGTAGTTGGGGCTGCAGATACGCAGTATTTT. Translation: CASGVVGAADTQYF.